This T cell receptor (beta chain) is from a study of T cells in Graves' hyperthyroidism and ophthalmopathy. Findings and caveats of the study: A model of 13 V-J pairs discriminated ophthalmopathy from stable hyperthyroidism.

CDR1 is LNHDA, CDR2 SQIVND, per germline (reference sequence). Unmatched junction bases numbered 4, after V lost 3 bases and J lost 7 bases. This CDR3 is built from 13 residues. There were TCR beta CDR3 regions amplified from RNA transcripts. HTBI primers were employed in a first-round RT-PCR of the TCR CDR3. Using its own MiXCR run on the multiplex PCR reads, TCRdb lists one record per CDR3 protein. The data hold under 350,000 distinct CDR3 sequences, with 21% observed a single time. This clonotype was counted only a few times. Its specificity is not known. The chain uses TRBV19 and TRBJ1-2; 8 bases fit TRBD1. This receptor was identified in a woman between 50 and 59 years old with Graves' hyperthyroidism. Sequences were obtained from blood. CDR3 sequence (DNA): TGTGCCAGTAGTATCGGGACAGGCTCTGGCTACACCTTC. Protein: CASSIGTGSGYTF. The full variable domain, in which reference TRBV19 and TRBJ1-2 provide the parts outside the CDR3, is DGGITQSPKYLFRKEGQNVTLSCEQNLNHDAMYWYRQDPGQGLRLIYYSQIVNDFQKGDIAEGYSVSREKKESFPLTVTSAQKNPTAFYLCASSIGTGSGYTFGSGTRLTVV.